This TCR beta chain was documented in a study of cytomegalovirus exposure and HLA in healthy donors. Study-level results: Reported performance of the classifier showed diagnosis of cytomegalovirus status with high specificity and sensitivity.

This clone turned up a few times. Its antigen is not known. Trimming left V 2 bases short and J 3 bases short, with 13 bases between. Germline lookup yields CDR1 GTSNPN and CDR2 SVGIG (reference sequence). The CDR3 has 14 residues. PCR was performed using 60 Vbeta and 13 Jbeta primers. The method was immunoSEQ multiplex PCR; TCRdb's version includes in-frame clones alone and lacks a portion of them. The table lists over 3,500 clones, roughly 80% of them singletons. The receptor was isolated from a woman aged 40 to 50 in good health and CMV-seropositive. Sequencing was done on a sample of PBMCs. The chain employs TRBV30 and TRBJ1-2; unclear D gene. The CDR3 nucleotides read TGTGCCTGGAGTCACCAGGACGGGGACTATGGCTACACCTTC. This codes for CAWSHQDGDYGYTF.